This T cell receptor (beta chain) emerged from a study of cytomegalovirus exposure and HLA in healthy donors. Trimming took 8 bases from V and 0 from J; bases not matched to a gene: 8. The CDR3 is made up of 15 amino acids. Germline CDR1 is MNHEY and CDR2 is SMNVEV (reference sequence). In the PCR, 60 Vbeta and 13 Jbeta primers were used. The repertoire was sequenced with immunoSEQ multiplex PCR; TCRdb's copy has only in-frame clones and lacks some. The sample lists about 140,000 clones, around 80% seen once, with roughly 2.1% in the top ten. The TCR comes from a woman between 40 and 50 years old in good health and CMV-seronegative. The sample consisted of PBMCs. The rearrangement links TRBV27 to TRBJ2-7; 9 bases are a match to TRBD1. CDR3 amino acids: CASASRDRVSYEQYF. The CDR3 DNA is TGTGCCAGCGCCAGCAGGGACAGGGTCTCCTACGAGCAGTACTTC.